This T cell receptor beta chain is drawn from a study of T cell responses to AZD1222 COVID-19 vaccine. Study-wide points: CD4 TCRs covered the whole spike, strongest at regions 160-218 and 743-854.

Repertoires were generated with immunoSEQ multiplex PCR, while TCRdb's copy carries only in-frame clones and drops some. The sample records about 150,000 clones, about 81% being singletons. About this clone: Its antigen remains unknown.

In germline, CDR1 is KGHSH, CDR2 LQKENI. CDR3 length equals 14 residues. V lost 2 bases and J 5 bases, leaving 10 bases between the germline ends. The source material was peripheral blood, sampled on day 0 of MenACWY control vaccination. V usage is TRBV18 and J usage is TRBJ1-5, with D perhaps matching TRBD1 (5 bases). The clonotype comes from an adult in good health. The CDR3 sequence is CASSPSGGYQPQHF. In DNA, the CDR3 is TGTGCCAGCTCACCATCGGGGGGTTATCAGCCCCAGCATTTT.